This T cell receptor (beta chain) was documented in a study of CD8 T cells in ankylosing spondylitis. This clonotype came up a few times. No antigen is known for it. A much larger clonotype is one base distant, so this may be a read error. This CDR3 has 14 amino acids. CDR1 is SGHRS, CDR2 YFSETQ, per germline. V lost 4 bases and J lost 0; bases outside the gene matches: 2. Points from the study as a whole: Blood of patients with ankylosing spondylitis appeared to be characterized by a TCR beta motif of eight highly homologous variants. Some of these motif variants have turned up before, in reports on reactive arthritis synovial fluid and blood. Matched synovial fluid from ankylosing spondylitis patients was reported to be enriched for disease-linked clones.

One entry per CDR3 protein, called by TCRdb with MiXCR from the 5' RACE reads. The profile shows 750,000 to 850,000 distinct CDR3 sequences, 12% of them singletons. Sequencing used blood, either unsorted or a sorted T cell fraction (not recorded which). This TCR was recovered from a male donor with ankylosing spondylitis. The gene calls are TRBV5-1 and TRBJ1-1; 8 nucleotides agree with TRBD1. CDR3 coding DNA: TGCGCCAGCAGCCAGACAGGGGTGAACACTGAAGCTTTCTTT. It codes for CASSQTGVNTEAFF.